The T cell receptor (beta chain) under discussion was sequenced for a study of T-cell memory formation after mild COVID-19. General study findings and limits: Contracting clones localized mainly to CM and EM when CD4+ and mainly to EMRA when CD8+. Clones that contracted from day 15 to 85 had balanced CD4/CD8; later expanders were CD4+ biased. The SARS-CoV-2 specificity of second-wave clones reaching peak at day 37 remained unverified. Prior to infection, memory already included some responding clones, suggesting cross-reactive memory joined.

In regard to this clonotype: The antigen is not known.

Between the trimmed V and J ends, which lost 3 bases and 7 bases, there was a span of 12 bases. The CDR3 sequence is 13 residues long. MiXCR, applied by TCRdb to the 5' RACE reads, yields one record per CDR3 protein. The sample shows 90,000 to 120,000 distinct CDR3 sequences, over 15% of them seen only once. The J gene is TRBJ1-2, the V gene TRBV12-3 or TRBV12-4; no firm D call. Material for sequencing was PBMCs or a T cell subset sorted from them (not recorded which). The clonotype originates from a young man who had mild COVID-19 (a few samples of this study predate the infection). Cell type and time point are not known. The CDR3 loop is CASSFGRLSGYTF. The CDR3 DNA follows: TGTGCCAGCAGTTTTGGACGCCTAAGTGGCTACACCTTC.